This note documents a single TCR beta chain sequence. The time point denotes: newly diagnosed GD, antithyroid drugs for less than 3 months. Isolated PBMC RNA provided the starting material for the TCR library. American Thyroid Association guidelines defined how Graves' disease was diagnosed. This specimen belongs to a study of regulatory T cells in long-lasting Graves disease. The CDR3 is 19 amino acids. The germline V gene has CDR1 LNHDA and CDR2 SQIVND (reference sequence). The V end was cut by 5 bases, the J end by 8 bases, with 31 bases between. Construction of the TCR beta libraries employed iRepertoire HTBI primers in conjunction with Arm-PCR of CDR3 regions. TCRdb called the multiplex PCR reads again in MiXCR, with one record for every CDR3 protein. The repertoire holds fewer than 550,000 distinct CDR3 sequences, with about 17% as singletons. These data also formed part of another study, on T cells in Graves' hyperthyroidism and ophthalmopathy. As reported in that work: Using the HTBI primer set, a first-round RT-PCR was run on the TCR CDR3.

This clonotype was sampled from a young woman with Graves disease. The chain carries TRBV19 and TRBJ2-1; D is ambiguous. The specimen was peripheral blood mononuclear cells (PBMCs), collected at new diagnosis, from a patient treated with antithyroid drugs. The CDR3, as DNA: TGTGCCAGTAGTGGGCGGTCGTCCTCTGGGCGCACTCTGGGCTATGAGCAGTTCTTC. The encoded protein is CASSGRSSSGRTLGYEQFF.